Listed below are T cell receptor beta chains from one sample, sequenced in a study of T cell repertoires in cytomegalovirus infection. TCRdb redid the calling of the reads with MiXCR, one entry per CDR3 protein. Of 250,000 to 300,000 distinct CDR3 sequences in the sample, 20% to 25% were seen once. Antigens of these TCRs are unknown. Specimen: cultured PBMCs, collected from culture after CMV antigen stimulation. The receptor source for this set is a human donor in good health (CMV status not recorded). Some clones in this sample may be carry-over from other donors' samples. CDR3s leave out the opening cysteine and the closing phenylalanine or tryptophan. Clone size is shown for a subset of rows, as once, few, many or a class of expanded clone.

clone size,J gene,V gene,CDR3 protein
many,TRBJ2-1,TRBV7-2,ASSFGLAENNEQF
-,TRBJ2-3,TRBV25-1,ASSYYSTDTQY
-,TRBJ1-2,TRBV28,AMNRGTGGYT
-,TRBJ2-7,TRBV12-3/TRBV12-4,ASSLSTSGSKQY
-,TRBJ2-7,TRBV7-2,ASSLVGQGGYEQY
once,TRBJ1-4,TRBV11-2,ASSSGQGLEKLF
-,TRBJ1-1,TRBV11-2,ASSRGSEAF
-,TRBJ2-1,TRBV20-1,SANSLAGRQLI
-,TRBJ2-5,TRBV7-9,ASSPGANGRETQY
many,TRBJ1-2,TRBV7-2,ASSLGGDRANYGYT
few,TRBJ2-5,TRBV7-9,ASSRLRGQETQY
-,TRBJ1-1,TRBV27,ASRLQGAEGLYTEAF
once,TRBJ1-1,TRBV24-1,ATRAGNTEAF
few,TRBJ2-1,TRBV11-3,ASSFALAGVSEQF
-,TRBJ2-3,TRBV11-2,ASSSTQRERYTQY
-,TRBJ2-1,TRBV7-2,ASLILSRGGPYGEQF
-,TRBJ2-5,TRBV4-3,ASSPQRDRGRETQY
-,TRBJ2-5,TRBV6-5,ASSTPGLEETQY
-,TRBJ2-1,TRBV12-3/TRBV12-4,ASSSLAYEQF
-,TRBJ1-2,TRBV7-9,ASSQRHGYT
few,TRBJ2-7,TRBV6-6,ASSHLRGGRALYEQY
-,TRBJ2-1,TRBV7-6,ASSPDSGRDNEQF
many,TRBJ1-5,TRBV7-6,ASSLAIDQPQH